Listed here is a single TCR beta chain. Antigen specificity is unknown. These data come from a study of cytomegalovirus exposure and HLA in healthy donors. Overall study: Earlier work reported 95 million to 130 million unique TCR beta sequences from some 180 million T cells.

The CDR3 is made up of 19 amino acids. Germline CDR1 reads SGHVS; CDR2 reads FQNEAQ. J lost 4 bases, V lost 6 bases, and 21 bases had no gene match. Study-wide findings and caveats: Among immune exposure information, only CMV serostatus was available.

Primers for the PCR totalled 60 Vbeta and 13 Jbeta. The repertoire was sequenced with immunoSEQ multiplex PCR; TCRdb's copy has only in-frame clones and lacks some. The data hold around 150,000 clones, with less than 90% observed a single time. Sequencing input: PBMCs. This receptor was obtained from a male donor in good health and CMV-seropositive. J is TRBJ2-1 and V is TRBV7-8, with 7 nucleotides matching TRBD2. CDR3 region: CASRTRERGRNTLYNEQFF. The CDR3 DNA reads as TGTGCCAGCAGAACGAGGGAACGCGGGAGAAATACCCTTTACAATGAGCAGTTCTTC.